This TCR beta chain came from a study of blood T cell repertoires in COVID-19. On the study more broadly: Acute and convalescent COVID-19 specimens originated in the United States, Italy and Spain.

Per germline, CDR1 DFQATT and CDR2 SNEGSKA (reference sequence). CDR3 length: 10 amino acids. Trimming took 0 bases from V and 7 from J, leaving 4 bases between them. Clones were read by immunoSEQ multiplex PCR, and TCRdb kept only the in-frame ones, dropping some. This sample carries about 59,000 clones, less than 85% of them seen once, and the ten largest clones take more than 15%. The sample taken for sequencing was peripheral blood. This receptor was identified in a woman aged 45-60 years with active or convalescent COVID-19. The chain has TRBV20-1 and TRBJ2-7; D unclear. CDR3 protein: CSARDNEQYF. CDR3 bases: TGCAGTGCTAGAGATAATGAGCAGTACTTC.